This entry concerns a single T cell receptor beta chain. This specimen belongs to a study of OX40 agonist ivuxolimab in advanced cancers. The CDR3 is 14 residues long. V lost 7 bases to trimming and J lost 3 bases, with 15 bases between them. The V gene's germline CDR1 is MNHEY and CDR2 SMNVEV (reference sequence). Some clones are missing from TCRdb's copy, which holds only in-frame ones; the method was immunoSEQ multiplex PCR. The data hold 70,000 to 95,000 clones, with more than 75% observed a single time. The clonotype comes from an adult with an advanced solid tumor such as melanoma, head and neck, liver or kidney cancer. The sequenced sample was CD4+ or CD8+ T cells sorted from blood, obtained in a trial of the OX40 agonist ivuxolimab. This chain connects TRBV27 to TRBJ2-5; D may correspond to TRBD1 or TRBD2 (6 bases each). CDR3 coding DNA: TGTGCCAGCAAGGCGGGGTGGACAGAAGAGACCCAGTACTTC. This encodes CASKAGWTEETQYF.